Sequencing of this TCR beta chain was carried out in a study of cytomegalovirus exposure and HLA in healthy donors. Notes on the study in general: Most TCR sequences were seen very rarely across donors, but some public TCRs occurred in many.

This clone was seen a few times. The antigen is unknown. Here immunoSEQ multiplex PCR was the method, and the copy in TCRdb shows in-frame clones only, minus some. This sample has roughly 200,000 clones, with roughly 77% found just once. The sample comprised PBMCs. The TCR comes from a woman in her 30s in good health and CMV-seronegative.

CDR3 DNA sequence: TGTGCCAGCGGCGCCGCGCGGGATCTAAAAAACATTCAGTACTTC. The encoded protein is CASGAARDLKNIQYF. J is TRBJ2-4 and V is TRBV11-2; TRBD2 is a possible D gene (6 bases). This CDR3 has 15 amino acids. Trimming stripped 8 bases from V and 4 bases from J, with 18 bases between. Germline V gene lookup returns CDR1 SGHAT and CDR2 FQNNGV.